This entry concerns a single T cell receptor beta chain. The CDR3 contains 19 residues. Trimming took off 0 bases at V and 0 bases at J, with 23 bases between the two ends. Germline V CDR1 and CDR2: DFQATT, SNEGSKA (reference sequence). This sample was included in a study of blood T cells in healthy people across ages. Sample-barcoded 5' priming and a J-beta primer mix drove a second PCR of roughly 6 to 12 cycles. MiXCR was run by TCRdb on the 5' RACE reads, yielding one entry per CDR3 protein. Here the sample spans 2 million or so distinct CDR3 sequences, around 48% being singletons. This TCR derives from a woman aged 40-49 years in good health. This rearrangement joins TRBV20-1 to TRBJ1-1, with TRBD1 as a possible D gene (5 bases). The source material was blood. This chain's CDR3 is CSAREARGRRSLMNTEAFF. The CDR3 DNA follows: TGCAGTGCTAGAGAGGCGCGGGGCAGGCGCTCTCTCATGAACACTGAAGCTTTCTTT.